The 23 T cell receptor beta chains presented below share a single source sample, sequenced in a study of blood T cell repertoires in COVID-19. Assay: immunoSEQ multiplex PCR; the TCRdb copy retains only in-frame clones and omits some. The repertoire holds fewer than 700,000 clones, with around nine tenths as singletons. Sequencing was done on a sample of peripheral blood. The receptors come from a woman aged 45 to 65 with COVID-19, enrolled during active disease.

The chain recombines TRBV20-1 with TRBJ2-7, with D possibly being TRBD2 (6 bases). The CDR3 is made up of 11 amino acids. The germline V gene encodes CDR1 DFQATT and CDR2 SNEGSKA (reference sequence). Trimming stripped 6 bases from V and 9 bases from J, with 15 bases between. CDR3 protein: CSAREEGGQYF. The DNA of the CDR3 is TGCAGTGCCAGGGAGGAGGGAGGGCAGTACTTC.

J is TRBJ2-2 and V is TRBV6-2 or TRBV6-3, with 7 bases that match TRBD1. Trimming cost V 0 bases and J 4 bases; bases outside gene matches: 2. The V gene's germline CDR1 is MNHEY and CDR2 SVGEGT. There are 15 residues in the CDR3. The CDR3 sequence is CASSYSAGGTGELFF. CDR3 nucleotides: TGTGCCAGCAGTTACTCGGCAGGGGGCACCGGGGAGCTGTTTTTT.

The chain links TRBV18 to TRBJ1-1; D not certain. Trimming pared 4 bases from V and 2 bases from J, leaving 8 bases between. The germline gives CDR1 KGHSH, CDR2 LQKENI. CDR3 size: 13 residues. Here the CDR3 reads CASSLTSNTEAFF. Written as DNA, the CDR3 is TGTGCCAGCTCACTAACATCAAACACTGAAGCTTTCTTT.

This clone was seen only a few times. The chain uses TRBV5-1 and TRBJ1-3; 7 positions agree with TRBD1. The CDR3 spans 16 residues. With V trimmed by 0 bases and J by 1 base, 4 bases remained unmatched. The germline CDR1 and CDR2 sequences are SGHRS and YFSETQ. CDR3: CASSLDHRGSGNTIYF. The CDR3 DNA is TGCGCCAGCAGCTTGGATCACAGGGGATCTGGAAACACCATATATTTT. Together with reference TRBV5-1 and TRBJ1-3, the CDR3 gives the full variable domain: KAGVTQTPRYLIKTRGQQVTLSCSPISGHRSVSWYQQTPGQGLQFLFEYFSETQRNKGNFPGRFSGRQFSNSRSEMNVSTLELGDSALYLCASSLDHRGSGNTIYFGEGSWLTVV.

The J gene is TRBJ2-5, the V gene TRBV15; 9 positions agree with TRBD1. This CDR3 comprises 15 residues. The V gene end was trimmed by 5 bases and the J gene end by 1 base; junction bases not matched to a gene: 5. CDR1 and CDR2 (germline): LNHNV, YYDKDF (reference sequence). The CDR3 region is CATSEGQGIQETQYF. As DNA, the CDR3 is TGTGCCACCAGCGAGGGACAGGGTATCCAAGAGACCCAGTACTTC.

The gene calls are TRBV6-5 and TRBJ1-3, with a possible D match to TRBD1 (5 bases). There are 15 residues in the CDR3. CDR1 is MNHEY and CDR2 is SVGAGI in the germline V gene. The ends were cut back, 0 bases at V and 7 bases at J, with 13 bases in the middle. The CDR3 DNA sequence: TGTGCCAGCAGTTACTCGAATAGGGGATCGAACACCATATATTTT. It translates to CASSYSNRGSNTIYF.

Points on this clone: An end of the junction differs from the germline gene, which may be a read error. The rearrangement uses TRBV5-4 and TRBJ1-2, with TRBD1 as a possible D gene (5 bases). Germline values: CDR1 SGHNT, CDR2 YYREEE (reference sequence). CDR3 length: 12 residues. Written as DNA, the CDR3 is TGTGCCAGCAGCCCCGATGACGGGACGGGAGTCTTC. Translated: CASSPDDGTGVF.

V usage is TRBV6-5 and J usage is TRBJ1-2; tentative D call: TRBD1 (6 bases). With 4 bases removed from V and 4 bases from J, the gap between germline ends came to 10 bases. The CDR3 contains 13 residues. Germline V gene lookup returns CDR1 MNHEY and CDR2 SVGAGI. This CDR3 reads CASSLGAGYGYTF. In DNA form, the CDR3 reads TGTGCCAGCAGTTTGGGGGCTGGCTATGGCTACACCTTC.

The chain is built from TRBV7-8 and TRBJ1-2; 8 positions agree with TRBD1. The CDR3 covers 15 residues. Germline V gene data show CDR1 as SGHVS and CDR2 as FQNEAQ. Unmatched junction bases numbered 9, after V lost 5 bases and J lost 4 bases. The CDR3 sequence is CASSTQPGQVYGYTF. The CDR3 nucleotides read TGTGCCAGCAGCACCCAACCGGGACAGGTCTATGGCTACACCTTC. The whole variable domain, remainder taken from reference TRBV7-8 and TRBJ1-2, is GAGVSQSPRYKVAKRGQDVALRCDPISGHVSLFWYQQALGQGPEFLTYFQNEAQLDKSGLPSDRFFAERPEGSVSTLKIQRTQQEDSAVYLCASSTQPGQVYGYTFGSGTRLTVV.

The chain joins TRBV6-5 to TRBJ1-4; D is uncertain. The CDR3 is 13 amino acids. V lost 6 bases and J lost 6, with 11 bases in between. Germline CDR1 and CDR2: MNHEY and SVGAGI. In DNA form, the CDR3 reads TGTGCCAGCAGCGCGGGTCTCCATGAAAAACTGTTTTTT. Its protein product is CASSAGLHEKLFF.

This chain uses TRBV5-6 with TRBJ1-3; D unresolved. The CDR3 extends over 17 amino acids. The germline V gene encodes CDR1 SGHDT and CDR2 YYEEEE. Trimming took 0 bases from V and 1 from J, leaving 14 bases between them. In DNA form, the CDR3 reads TGTGCCAGCAGCTTGGCCCCCGCGGGGTGGTCTGGAAACACCATATATTTT. Translation gives CASSLAPAGWSGNTIYF.

V gene TRBV28 combines with J gene TRBJ1-6; 10 positions agree with TRBD1. CDR1 is MDHEN and CDR2 is SYDVKM in the germline V gene. Trimming removed 8 bases from V and 9 bases from J; junction bases left unmatched: 22. The CDR3 has 19 residues. CDR3 sequence: CASCPGGTGESAGGSPLHF. DNA of the CDR3: TGTGCCAGCTGTCCAGGCGGGACAGGGGAGTCCGCAGGGGGTTCACCCCTCCACTTT.

The CDR3 bases are TGTGCCAGCAGTGATCTAGGGGATAGTGGCTACACCTTC. Residues: CASSDLGDSGYTF. V and J are TRBV2 and TRBJ1-2; D perhaps matches TRBD1 (5 bases). Germline V CDR1 and CDR2: SNHLY, FYNNEI. This CDR3 is built from 13 residues. Between the trimmed V and J ends, which lost 3 bases and 7 bases, there was a span of 12 bases.

This clone was seen only once. V gene TRBV10-3 combines with J gene TRBJ1-5, with 12 bases matching TRBD1. This CDR3 is built from 15 residues. Germline assignment: CDR1 ENHRY and CDR2 SYGVKD. Trimming removed 6 bases from V and 5 bases from J; junction bases left unmatched: 5. The CDR3 DNA is TGTGCCATCAGCGCCGGGACAGGGGGCGATCAGCCCCAGCATTTT. Amino acids: CAISAGTGGDQPQHF.

The rearrangement uses TRBV9 and TRBJ1-1; weak D call: TRBD1 (5 bases). CDR1 is SGDLS, CDR2 YYNGEE, per germline. The V end lost 3 bases, the J end lost 5 bases, and 14 bases lay between the germline ends. The CDR3 consists of 14 residues. CDR3 DNA sequence: TGTGCCAGCAGCGCGAGATCAGGGTTAACTGAAGCTTTCTTT. Translating gives CASSARSGLTEAFF.

The chain combines TRBV25-1 with TRBJ1-2; 9 bases line up with TRBD1. The CDR3 length is 15 residues. Trimming took 3 bases from V and 4 from J; bases not matched to a gene: 6. Germline CDR1 and CDR2: MGHDK and SYGVNS. CDR3 sequence: CASSDPPDRGYGYTF. In nucleotides, the CDR3 is TGTGCCAGCAGTGATCCTCCGGACAGGGGCTATGGCTACACCTTC.

The chain uses TRBV5-1 and TRBJ1-1; possible D gene TRBD1, 5 bases. The CDR3 runs to 16 residues. V dropped 0 bases and J dropped 0 bases, with 12 bases sitting between them. Germline V gives CDR1 SGHRS, CDR2 YFSETQ. This CDR3 is CASSLEGPGMNTEAFF. Written as DNA, the CDR3 is TGCGCCAGCAGCTTGGAGGGGCCGGGCATGAACACTGAAGCTTTCTTT.

This chain links TRBV5-1 with TRBJ2-5; D is uncertain. This CDR3 comprises 12 residues. CDR1 is SGHRS, CDR2 YFSETQ, per germline. The V end was cut by 4 bases, the J end by 0 bases, with 4 bases between. CDR3 in amino acids: CASSGNQETQYF. DNA for the CDR3: TGCGCCAGCAGCGGCAACCAAGAGACCCAGTACTTC.

The rearrangement uses TRBV12-5 and TRBJ1-1; a weak D match, TRBD1 (6 bases). The CDR3 consists of 17 residues. V gave up 8 bases and J gave up 1 base, with 23 bases separating them. The germline gives CDR1 LGHNT, CDR2 FRNRAP. CDR3 loop: CASRPGRGTQGNTEAFF. The CDR3, as DNA: TGTGCTAGTAGGCCCGGTAGGGGGACCCAGGGGAACACTGAAGCTTTCTTT.

This chain uses TRBV7-9 with TRBJ1-2; D may be TRBD1 (5 bases). The CDR3 runs to 13 residues. Germline V gene sequence: CDR1 SEHNR, CDR2 FQNEAQ (reference sequence). V shed 4 bases and J shed 5 bases, with 11 bases lying between them. This CDR3 reads CASSSGTLYGYTF. The CDR3 DNA reads as TGTGCCAGCAGCTCCGGGACTCTTTATGGCTACACCTTC.

V usage is TRBV6-5 and J usage is TRBJ2-7; no clear D. The CDR3 spans 13 residues. Germline V CDR1 and CDR2: MNHEY, SVGAGI. Trimming took off 11 bases at V and 2 bases at J, with 16 bases between the two ends. Here the CDR3 DNA reads TGTGCCCCGTCCTTCTTTTCCCCCTACGAGCAGTACTTC. Translated, it gives CAPSFFSPYEQYF.

This clone was seen only once. A read error may produce the germline difference seen at one junction end. This rearrangement joins TRBV12-3 or TRBV12-4 to TRBJ1-2; 8 positions match TRBD1. The length of the CDR3 is 12 residues. CDR3 DNA: TGTGCCAGCAGTTACGGACAGGGCCCCTCAAACTTC. Encoded protein: CASSYGQGPSNF.

The chain carries TRBV5-1 and TRBJ1-2, with D perhaps matching TRBD1 (6 bases). The CDR3 sequence is 16 residues long. Per the germline V gene, CDR1 is SGHRS and CDR2 is YFSETQ. V was shortened by 4 bases and J by 4 bases, with 20 bases between the two germline ends. In DNA, the CDR3 is TGCGCCAGCAGCCCACAGGGTGACAGTACCTTCTATGGCTACACCTTC. It is translated as CASSPQGDSTFYGYTF. The full variable domain, in which reference TRBV5-1 and TRBJ1-2 provide the parts outside the CDR3, is KAGVTQTPRYLIKTRGQQVTLSCSPISGHRSVSWYQQTPGQGLQFLFEYFSETQRNKGNFPGRFSGRQFSNSRSEMNVSTLELGDSALYLCASSPQGDSTFYGYTFGSGTRLTVV.